The TCR beta chain under discussion was sequenced for a study of cytomegalovirus exposure and HLA in healthy donors. Study results and caveats: Later work found most CMV-associated TCR beta chains apparently HLA-restricted. The number of N-insertions in an Asian-associated ancestry cluster was reportedly below the roughly 670-donor mean in a later analysis. Analysis performed later showed TCR beta chains linked to HLA being more clonally expanded than equally common others.

V was clipped by 0 bases and J by 0 bases, with 7 bases between them. From germline, CDR1 is SGHDT and CDR2 YYEEEE. The CDR3 consists of 15 residues. To note about this clone: Antigen unknown.

Primers included in the PCR were 60 Vbeta and 13 Jbeta primers. Original data processing: The authors later counted tens of millions of unique TCR beta chains, some 11 million of them shared. TCRdb's copy holds only in-frame clones and misses some; the assay was immunoSEQ multiplex PCR. From that table come the V and J calls and clone size; the DNA was used to work out D and trimming. Its listing shows tens of thousands of clones. This clonotype was sampled from a male donor in good health and CMV-seronegative. Source material: PBMCs. The chain recombines TRBV5-6 with TRBJ2-1; D remains ambiguous. Here the CDR3 reads CASSLGWSSYNEQFF. The CDR3 DNA follows: TGTGCCAGCAGCTTGGGGTGGAGCTCCTACAATGAGCAGTTCTTC.